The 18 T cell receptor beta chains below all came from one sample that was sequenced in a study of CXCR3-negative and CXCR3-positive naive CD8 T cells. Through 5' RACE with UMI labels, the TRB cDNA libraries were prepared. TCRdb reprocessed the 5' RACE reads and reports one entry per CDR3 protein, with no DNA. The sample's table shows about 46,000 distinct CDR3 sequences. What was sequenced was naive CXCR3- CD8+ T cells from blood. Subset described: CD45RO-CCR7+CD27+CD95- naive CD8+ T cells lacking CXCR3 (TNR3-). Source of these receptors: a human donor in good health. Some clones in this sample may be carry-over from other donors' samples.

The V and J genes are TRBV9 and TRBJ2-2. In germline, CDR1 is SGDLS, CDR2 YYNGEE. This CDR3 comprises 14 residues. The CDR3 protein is CASSPYTNTGELFF.

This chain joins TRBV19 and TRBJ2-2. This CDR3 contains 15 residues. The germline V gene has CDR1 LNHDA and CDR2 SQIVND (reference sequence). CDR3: CASHQDRANTGELFF.

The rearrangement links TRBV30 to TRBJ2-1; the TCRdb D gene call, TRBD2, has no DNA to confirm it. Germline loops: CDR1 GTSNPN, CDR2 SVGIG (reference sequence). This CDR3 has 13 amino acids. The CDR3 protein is CAWSEGLEGEQFF.

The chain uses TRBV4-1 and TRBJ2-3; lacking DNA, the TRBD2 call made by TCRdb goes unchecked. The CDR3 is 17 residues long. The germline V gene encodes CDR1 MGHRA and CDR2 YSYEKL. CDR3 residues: CASSQDPLAGEVDTQYF.

CDR3 in amino acids: CASGYEDRGDTGELFF. The chain couples TRBV12-3 or TRBV12-4 to TRBJ2-2; the TRBD1 assignment by TCRdb is unverifiable without DNA. This CDR3 is 16 amino acids long.

The CDR3 sequence is CASRDGNEQFF. This rearrangement joins TRBV14 to TRBJ2-1; TCRdb indicates TRBD1, and absent DNA this call remains unverified. The CDR3 totals 11 residues. CDR1 SGHDN and CDR2 FVKESK come from the germline V gene.

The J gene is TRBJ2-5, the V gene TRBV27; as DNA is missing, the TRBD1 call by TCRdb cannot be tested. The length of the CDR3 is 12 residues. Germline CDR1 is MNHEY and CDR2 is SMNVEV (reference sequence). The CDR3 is CASRTGRETQYF.

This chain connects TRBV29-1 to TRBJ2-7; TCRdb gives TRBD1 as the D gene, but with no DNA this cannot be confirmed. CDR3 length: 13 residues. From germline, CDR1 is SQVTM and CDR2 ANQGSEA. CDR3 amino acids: CSVEASGEDEQYF.

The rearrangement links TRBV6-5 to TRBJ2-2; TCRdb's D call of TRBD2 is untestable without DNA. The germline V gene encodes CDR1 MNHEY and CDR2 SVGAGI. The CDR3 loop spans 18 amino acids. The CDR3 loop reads CASSYQLAGGSHTGELFF.

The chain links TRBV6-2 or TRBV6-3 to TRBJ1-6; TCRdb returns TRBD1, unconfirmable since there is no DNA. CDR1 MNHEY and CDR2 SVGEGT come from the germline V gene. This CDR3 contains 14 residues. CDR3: CASRAQGIGSPLHF.

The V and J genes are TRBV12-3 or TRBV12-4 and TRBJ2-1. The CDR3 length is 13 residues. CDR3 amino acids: CASSLQGGDEQFF.

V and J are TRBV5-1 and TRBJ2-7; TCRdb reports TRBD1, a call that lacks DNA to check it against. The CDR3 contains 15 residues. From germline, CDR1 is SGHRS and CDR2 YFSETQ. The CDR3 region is CASSLVLDIPGEQYF.

CDR3 loop: CASSQEGHYTGELFF. The chain uses TRBV14 and TRBJ2-2; the TCRdb D gene call, TRBD1, has no DNA to confirm it. The CDR3 spans 15 residues. Germline CDR1 is SGHDN and CDR2 is FVKESK. Full variable domain (remainder filled in from reference TRBV14 and TRBJ2-2): EAGVTQFPSHSVIEKGQTVTLRCDPISGHDNLYWYRRVMGKEIKFLLHFVKESKQDESGMPNNRFLAERTGGTYSTLKVQPAELEDSGVYFCASSQEGHYTGELFFGEGSRLTVL.

The CDR3 loop reads CASTTLASGTDTQYF. V is TRBV5-5 and J is TRBJ2-3; no DNA is available, so the TRBD2 call from TCRdb remains unchecked. The germline gives CDR1 SGHKS, CDR2 YYEKEE (reference sequence). CDR3 length: 15 residues.

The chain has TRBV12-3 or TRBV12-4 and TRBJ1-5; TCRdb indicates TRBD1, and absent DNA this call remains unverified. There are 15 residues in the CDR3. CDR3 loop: CTSNSQGTSNQPQHF.

CDR3 in amino acids: CSARETGDYYEQYF. V is TRBV20-1 and J is TRBJ2-7; the TCRdb call, TRBD2, lacks DNA for checking. The germline CDR1 and CDR2 sequences are DFQATT and SNEGSKA (reference sequence). The CDR3 totals 14 residues.

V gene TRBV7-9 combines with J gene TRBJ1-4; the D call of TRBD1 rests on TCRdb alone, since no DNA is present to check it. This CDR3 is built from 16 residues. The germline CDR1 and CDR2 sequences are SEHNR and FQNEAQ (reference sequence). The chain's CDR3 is CASSLSHRVANEKLFF.

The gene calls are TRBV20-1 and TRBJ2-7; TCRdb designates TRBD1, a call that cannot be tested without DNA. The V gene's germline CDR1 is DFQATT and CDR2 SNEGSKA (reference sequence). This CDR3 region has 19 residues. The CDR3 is CSARSGTGPISQMTYEQYF.